This T cell receptor beta chain was sequenced for a study of T cells in Graves' hyperthyroidism and ophthalmopathy. About the study: Peripheral blood specimens were obtained at initial diagnosis, prior to any treatment. Study findings and constraints: Also found in blood were most expanded thyroid clonotypes above 0.001. Stable hyperthyroidism was told apart from ophthalmopathy by a model built on 13 V-J features.

Each 10 ml fresh peripheral blood draw supplied the PBMCs. This clonotype was seen at least ten times. Its specificity is not known. Using RNA transcripts as the source, TCR beta CDR3 regions were amplified. During a first-round RT-PCR of the TCR CDR3, the HTBI primer set was used. TCRdb redid the calling of the multiplex PCR reads with MiXCR, one entry per CDR3 protein. This table has under 350,000 distinct CDR3 sequences, about 20% appearing once. This receptor was taken from a woman aged 45-60 years with Graves' hyperthyroidism. Sequences were obtained from blood.

CDR3 bases: TGTGCCAGCTCATCGGGACTAGTCTACGAGCAGTTCTTC. Protein sequence: CASSSGLVYEQFF. This chain links TRBV18 with TRBJ2-1, with 8 bases that match TRBD2. Germline V CDR1 and CDR2: KGHSH, LQKENI. The CDR3 sequence is 13 residues long. J lost 10 bases, V lost 5 bases, and 7 bases had no gene match.